This TCR beta chain was recovered during a study of blood T cell repertoires in COVID-19. Study overall: COVID-19 samples, acute and convalescent, were from the United States, Italy and Spain. The analysed material was cDNA or gDNA that came from T cells, B-cell-depleted T cells, or PBMCs.

Those who participated ranged in age from roughly 18 to 89 years and resided in roughly 26 US areas. CDR1 and CDR2 from the germline V gene are LGHDT and YNNKEL (reference sequence). The ends lost 5 bases at V and 0 bases at J; junction bases unmatched: 4. The CDR3 is made up of 15 amino acids. The sample holds many counts of this clone. Some clones are missing from TCRdb's copy, which holds only in-frame ones; the method was immunoSEQ multiplex PCR. The sample includes hundreds of thousands of clones, around 82% of them seen just once. The genes are TRBV3-1 (or the pseudogene TRBV3-2) and TRBJ2-3; TRBD2 matches at 8 bases. The sequence was collected from a man aged 25-40 years with acute COVID-19. What was sequenced was PBMCs or T cells enriched from blood (not recorded which). CDR3 sequence (DNA): TGTGCCAGCAGCGGGCGGGGGGCTAGCACAGATACGCAGTATTTT. It yields the protein CASSGRGASTDTQYF.